A selection of T cell receptor beta chains follows, all from one sample in a study of shared clonotypes between healthy human individuals. Measured with immunoSEQ multiplex PCR; TCRdb has only the in-frame clones, and not every one. Of around 700,000 clones listed, around 73% were seen once; the top ten hold around 1.8%. The sample was memory CD4+ T cells sorted from blood. The receptors come from a woman aged 25 to 45 in good health. CDR3s include the opening cysteine and the closing phenylalanine or tryptophan. D genes are given only for firm matches. Clone size is shown for a subset of rows, as once, few, many or a class of expanded clone.

V,J,size,D,DNA,CDR3
TRBV28,TRBJ1-2,.,TRBD1,TGTGCCAGCAGTGACAGGGGCCCCAGATATGGCTACACCTTC,CASSDRGPRYGYTF
TRBV7-3,TRBJ2-3,.,.,TGTGCCAGCAGCGCTACAGGGACCAGCACAGATACGCAGTATTTT,CASSATGTSTDTQYF
TRBV7-6,TRBJ1-2,once,TRBD1,TGTGCCAGCAGCTTAGCCTTGGGACAGGGCTATGGCTACACCTTC,CASSLALGQGYGYTF
TRBV14,TRBJ2-1,.,.,TGTGCCAGCAGCCTGCGACAGTACACCCCCCCCGGGAATGAGCAGTTCTTC,CASSLRQYTPPGNEQFF
TRBV7-9,TRBJ2-1,.,.,TGTGCCAGCAGCTCCCAACCCATGGACGTCAATGAGCAGTTCTTC,CASSSQPMDVNEQFF
TRBV7-9,TRBJ2-7,.,TRBD2,TGTGCCAGCAGCAAGCTAGCGGGAGGATCCTACGAGCAGTACTTC,CASSKLAGGSYEQYF
TRBV11-2,TRBJ2-7,few,TRBD1,TGTGCCAGCAGCCTCGGACAGGGGAGTGACGAGCAGTACTTC,CASSLGQGSDEQYF
TRBV30,TRBJ2-1,.,TRBD2,TGTGCCTGGAGTTTTAGTAGCGGGGGAAGGGGTGAGCAGTTCTTC,CAWSFSSGGRGEQFF
TRBV6-1,TRBJ1-2,.,.,TGTGCCAGCAGTGCACAAACATATGGCTACACCTTC,CASSAQTYGYTF
TRBV30,TRBJ1-4,once,TRBD1,TGTGCCTCAGACAGGGGGGATGAAAAACTGTTTTTT,CASDRGDEKLFF
TRBV19,TRBJ2-7,once,.,TGTGCCAGACACGCTAATGGAGGGGGCGAAACCTACGAGCAGTACTTC,CARHANGGGETYEQYF
TRBV4-2,TRBJ1-2,.,.,TGTGCCAGCAGCCAACACGACAGCTATGGCTACACCTTC,CASSQHDSYGYTF
TRBV7-2,TRBJ1-1,.,.,TGTGCCAGCAGCTGGCAGATGAACACTGAAGCTTTCTTT,CASSWQMNTEAFF
TRBV11-3,TRBJ2-2,.,.,TGTGCCAGCAGCTTAGTCGGGCCAGCGGCCGGGGAGCTGTTTTTT,CASSLVGPAAGELFF
TRBV6-6,TRBJ1-3,.,.,TGTGCCACCTCACGAGGGGGAGCTGGAAACACCATATATTTT,CATSRGGAGNTIYF
TRBV7-8,TRBJ2-7,.,.,TGTGCCAGCAGCTTAACAGCATCCTACGAGCAGTACTTC,CASSLTASYEQYF
TRBV2,TRBJ2-5,.,.,TGTGCCAGCACTAGCGCCCAAGAGACCCAGTACTTC,CASTSAQETQYF
TRBV10-1,TRBJ2-7,few,.,TGCGCCAGCAGTGAAGGTGGGGGTGAAGGGGCCTACGAGCAGTACTTC,CASSEGGGEGAYEQYF
TRBV18,TRBJ2-7,.,TRBD1,TGTGCCAGCTCACCATGGCGACAGGGTACTGGTTCCTACGAGCAGTACTTC,CASSPWRQGTGSYEQYF
TRBV7-8,TRBJ1-5,.,.,TGTGCCAGCAGCCTGTTGAGGACACGGAATAGCAATCAGCCCCAGCATTTT,CASSLLRTRNSNQPQHF
TRBV19,TRBJ2-7,few,.,TGTGCCAGTAGTATTGGCGGATACGAGCAGTACTTC,CASSIGGYEQYF
TRBV18,TRBJ2-7,.,TRBD2,TGTGCCAGCTCACCCCAGACTAGCGGGAGTTCCTACGAGCAGTACTTC,CASSPQTSGSSYEQYF
TRBV10-3,TRBJ2-5,.,.,TGTGCCATCAGTGTACAGGGTGGAGGTCAAGAGACCCAGTACTTC,CAISVQGGGQETQYF
TRBV5-1,TRBJ2-1,once,TRBD2,TGCGCCAGCAGCTTTAGCGGGGACCATTCCTACAATGAGCAGTTCTTC,CASSFSGDHSYNEQFF
TRBV27,TRBJ2-5,.,TRBD2,TGTGCCAGCAGCTTACTAGCGGGAGGTTGGGAGACCCAGTACTTC,CASSLLAGGWETQYF
TRBV29-1,TRBJ2-7,.,.,TGCAGCGTGGCCCCAGGAGGTTCCTACGAGCAGTACTTC,CSVAPGGSYEQYF
TRBV9,TRBJ2-5,once,.,TGTGCCAGCAGCCCTTCCTCATGGGAGACCCAGTACTTC,CASSPSSWETQYF
TRBV10-3,TRBJ1-3,.,.,TGTGCCATCAGTGATAGAGGGACTGGAAACACCATATATTTT,CAISDRGTGNTIYF
TRBV11-2,TRBJ2-7,few,.,TGTGCCAGCAGCTTAGCCGGGACCGTTCCTAGCTACGAGCAGTACTTC,CASSLAGTVPSYEQYF
TRBV6-1,TRBJ1-1,many,.,TGTGCCAGCAGTGAAGCGGTCAGGGGTATCACTGAAGCTTTCTTT,CASSEAVRGITEAFF
TRBV28,TRBJ2-6,.,.,TGTGCCAGCAGTTTTTGGGACAACTCTGGGGCCAACGTCCTGACTTTC,CASSFWDNSGANVLTF
TRBV7-2,TRBJ1-2,many,.,TGTGCCAGCAGCTTATCATCGACGACAACTGCTAACTATGGCTACACCTTC,CASSLSSTTTANYGYTF
TRBV27,TRBJ2-7,.,TRBD2,TGTGCCAGCAGTTTAGGACTAGTCAACGAGCAGTACTTC,CASSLGLVNEQYF
TRBV5-8,TRBJ1-1,.,.,TGTGCCAGCAGCTTATTATCCGGGAGTAGAAAAGCTTTCTTT,CASSLLSGSRKAFF
TRBV28,TRBJ2-3,.,TRBD1,TGTGCCAGCACCTCCCACAGGGGGCAAGATACGCAGTATTTT,CASTSHRGQDTQYF
TRBV19,TRBJ2-3,few,.,TGTGCCAGTAGTATTAGGACAGATACGCAGTATTTT,CASSIRTDTQYF
TRBV6-1,TRBJ1-4,.,.,TGTGCCAGCAGTGAAGCGCTCGGGGCGATAACGGAAAAACTGTTTTTT,CASSEALGAITEKLFF
TRBV6-1,TRBJ2-3,.,.,TGTGCCAGCAGTGAAGCGCCTAACTTTTTGCAGTATTTT,CASSEAPNFLQYF
TRBV5-5,TRBJ2-7,few,.,TGTGCCAGCAGCTTGGGGCAGCTTTCCTACGAGCAGTACTTC,CASSLGQLSYEQYF
TRBV28,TRBJ2-6,once,TRBD2,TGTGCCAGCAGCCCGGGAGGTCCTGGGGCCAACGTCCTGACTTTC,CASSPGGPGANVLTF
TRBV30,TRBJ2-7,.,.,TGTGCCTGGAGTGTACTTCGCGGGGCTCGGGCCTACGAGCAGTACTTC,CAWSVLRGARAYEQYF
TRBV7-9,TRBJ2-2,.,TRBD2,TGTGCCAGCAGCTGGAGACTAGCTGGCACCGGGGAGCTGTTTTTT,CASSWRLAGTGELFF
TRBV11-2,TRBJ2-3,.,.,TGTGCCAGCAGCCTGACACAAGATACGCAGTATTTT,CASSLTQDTQYF
TRBV5-1,TRBJ2-7,.,.,TGCGCCAGCAGCTTGGTTGCTCCTCCCTACGAGCAGTACTTC,CASSLVAPPYEQYF
TRBV7-2,TRBJ2-7,few,TRBD2,TGTGCCAGCAGCATAGGACTAGCGGAAACCTACGAGCAGTACTTC,CASSIGLAETYEQYF
TRBV19,TRBJ2-1,few,.,TGTGCCAGTAGTATAAAGGGGCGCGACTACAATGAGCAGTTCTTC,CASSIKGRDYNEQFF
TRBV7-2,TRBJ2-7,.,TRBD1,TGTGCCAGCAGCTTAGATCAGGGGGCGCCCTACGAGCAGTACTTC,CASSLDQGAPYEQYF
TRBV28,TRBJ2-4,.,TRBD1,TGTGCCAGCAGTTTACGACAGGGCTTTTTCATTCAGTACTTC,CASSLRQGFFIQYF
TRBV18,TRBJ1-3,few,.,TGTGCCAGCTCACCACTCGGCACGCGCTCTGGAAACACCATATATTTT,CASSPLGTRSGNTIYF
TRBV25-1,TRBJ2-2,few,.,TGTGCCAGCAGTGAAATATCAGATAACACCGGGGAGCTGTTTTTT,CASSEISDNTGELFF
TRBV9,TRBJ1-2,few,.,TGTGCCAGCAGCGTAGGGGTGGAAAACTATGGCTACACCTTC,CASSVGVENYGYTF
TRBV19,TRBJ2-1,many,TRBD1,TGTGCCAGTAGTATAATCCAGGGGGCCAGCAATGAGCAGTTCTTC,CASSIIQGASNEQFF
TRBV29-1,TRBJ2-2,.,.,TGCAGCGCGAGAGGGCGGGCGTCAAACACCGGGGAGCTGTTTTTT,CSARGRASNTGELFF
TRBV15,TRBJ2-7,.,TRBD1,TGTGCCACCAGCAGAGATCGGTCAGGGGGCCTTTCCTACGAGCAGTACTTC,CATSRDRSGGLSYEQYF
TRBV19,TRBJ1-1,.,TRBD1,TGTGCCACCGACCAGACAGGGTTGAACACTGAAGCTTTCTTT,CATDQTGLNTEAFF
TRBV5-1,TRBJ1-3,few,TRBD1,TGCGCCAGCAGTCCCGGGACAGCCAAAAACACCATATATTTT,CASSPGTAKNTIYF
TRBV11-3,TRBJ2-7,once,.,TGTGCCAGCAGCCGCCAAACCGGGACACTCCCTCCGTCCCTCTACGAGCAGTACTTC,CASSRQTGTLPPSLYEQYF
TRBV5-1,TRBJ2-1,.,TRBD1,TGCGCCAGCAGCTCCTCTCCCGGGACAGGGGGATACAATGAGCAGTTCTTC,CASSSSPGTGGYNEQFF
TRBV7-2,TRBJ2-3,once,TRBD2,TGTGCCAGCAGCTCACTGGCCCTAGCGGGGGCGGGGACGCAGTATTTT,CASSSLALAGAGTQYF
TRBV30,TRBJ2-7,few,TRBD1,TGTGCCTGGAGTCCAGGGGGCGGTTACGAGCAGTACTTC,CAWSPGGGYEQYF